Listed here are 21 T cell receptor beta chains from one sample, sequenced in a study of blood T cell repertoires in COVID-19. Clones were read by immunoSEQ multiplex PCR, and TCRdb kept only the in-frame ones, dropping some. The table has roughly 380,000 clones, approximately 90% seen once; the top ten hold roughly 1.6%. Sequencing was carried out using peripheral blood. The receptor source for this set is a woman aged 40 to 49 with COVID-19, enrolled during active disease.

The chain links TRBV10-3 to TRBJ1-2; D not certain. CDR1 is ENHRY and CDR2 is SYGVKD in the germline V gene. The CDR3 consists of 12 residues. Trimming stripped 0 bases from V and 8 bases from J, with 7 bases between. The CDR3 here is CAISESLGGYTF. In nucleotides, the CDR3 is TGTGCCATCAGTGAGTCCCTCGGGGGCTACACCTTC.

The rearrangement uses TRBV21-1 and TRBJ1-2. TRBV21-1 is assigned pseudogene status. The CDR3 contains 16 residues. CDR3: CASSGGGPSTNYGYTF. The CDR3 DNA follows: TGTGCCAGCAGCGGGGGGGGCCCCTCCACTAACTATGGCTACACCTTC.

The rearrangement joins TRBV2 to TRBJ1-5; 9 nucleotides match TRBD1. The CDR3 is made up of 17 amino acids. Germline V CDR1 and CDR2: SNHLY, FYNNEI. The junction had 8 bases not matched to a gene; V was cut back by 5 bases and J by 0 bases. This chain's CDR3 is CASSISQGADSNQPQHF. The CDR3 coding sequence is TGTGCCAGCAGTATTTCACAGGGGGCGGATAGCAATCAGCCCCAGCATTTT. Using reference TRBV2 and TRBJ1-5 for the parts outside the CDR3, the full variable domain is EPEVTQTPSHQVTQMGQEVILRCVPISNHLYFYWYRQILGQKVEFLVSFYNNEISEKSEIFDDQFSVERPDGSNFTLKIRSTKLEDSAMYFCASSISQGADSNQPQHFGDGTRLSIL.

This chain joins TRBV4-1 and TRBJ2-1; a weak D match, TRBD1 (5 bases). Trimming took 0 bases from V and 6 from J, leaving 15 bases between them. CDR1 is MGHRA, CDR2 YSYEKL, per germline. This CDR3 has 16 residues. The CDR3 spells CASSQDSSPGRNEQFF. The CDR3 DNA reads as TGCGCCAGCAGCCAAGATTCGTCACCAGGGCGCAATGAGCAGTTCTTC.

The genes are TRBV5-6 and TRBJ2-2; TRBD1 agrees at 9 bases. CDR1 is SGHDT and CDR2 is YYEEEE in the germline V gene. The CDR3 sequence is 15 residues long. The V segment lost 2 bases and the J segment 4 bases; nucleotides outside the gene matches: 3. CDR3 bases: TGTGCCAGCAGCTTTTTGGGACAGGGCACCGGGGAGCTGTTTTTT. Translated: CASSFLGQGTGELFF. Full variable domain (rest looked up from reference TRBV5-6 and TRBJ2-2): DAGVTQSPTHLIKTRGQQVTLRCSPKSGHDTVSWYQQALGQGPQFIFQYYEEEERQRGNFPDRFSGHQFPNYSSELNVNALLLGDSALYLCASSFLGQGTGELFFGEGSRLTVL.

The chain carries TRBV5-1 and TRBJ2-7; 9 bases map to TRBD1. The CDR3 runs 17 residues. CDR1 and CDR2 from the germline V gene are SGHRS and YFSETQ. The V segment lost 4 bases and the J segment 3 bases; nucleotides outside the gene matches: 14. The CDR3 DNA reads as TGCGCCAGCAGCGGGGGACAGGGCCCCGGGGTATACTACGAGCAGTACTTC. Translation gives CASSGGQGPGVYYEQYF.

The V gene is TRBV7-2, the J gene TRBJ1-5, with D uncertain. Germline CDR1 and CDR2: SGHTA and FQGNSA. There are 13 residues in the CDR3. Trimming removed 4 bases from V and 5 bases from J, with 9 bases in between. CDR3 sequence: CASSSRVDQPQHF. The DNA of the CDR3 is TGTGCCAGCAGCTCGAGGGTGGATCAGCCCCAGCATTTT. Together with reference TRBV7-2 and TRBJ1-5, the CDR3 gives the full variable domain: GAGVSQSPSNKVTEKGKDVELRCDPISGHTALYWYRQSLGQGLEFLIYFQGNSAPDKSGLPSDRFSAERTGGSVSTLTIQRTQQEDSAVYLCASSSRVDQPQHFGDGTRLSIL.

V is TRBV27 and J is TRBJ1-2; 7 nucleotides line up with TRBD1. This CDR3 contains 14 residues. The germline V gene has CDR1 MNHEY and CDR2 SMNVEV (reference sequence). V lost 5 bases, J lost 5 bases, and 8 bases stayed unmatched. In DNA, the CDR3 is TGTGCCAGCAGTAGAACGCCGACAGGGTATGGCTACACCTTC. Its translation: CASSRTPTGYGYTF.

The CDR3 coding sequence is TGCGCCAGCACCTCAGGAGGATTTGATGAAAAACTGTTTTTT. Its protein product is CASTSGGFDEKLFF. V gene TRBV5-1 combines with J gene TRBJ1-4; no reliable D call. The CDR3 has 14 residues. From germline, CDR1 is SGHRS and CDR2 YFSETQ. V gave up 6 bases and J gave up 6 bases, with 15 bases separating them.

J is TRBJ1-2 and V is TRBV24-1, with 9 bases matching TRBD1. Trimming removed 2 bases from V and 4 bases from J; junction bases left unmatched: 7. Germline V CDR1 and CDR2: KGHDR, SFDVKD. The CDR3 contains 16 residues. The DNA for the CDR3 is TGTGCCACCAGTGATTCAGGGACAGGGAAATTCTATGGCTACACCTTC. It translates to CATSDSGTGKFYGYTF.

The rearrangement uses TRBV3-1 (or the pseudogene TRBV3-2) and TRBJ1-6; 8 positions agree with TRBD1. Per germline, CDR1 LGHDT and CDR2 YNNKEL (reference sequence). The CDR3 covers 14 residues. Trimming took 5 bases from V and 7 from J; bases not matched to a gene: 4. CDR3 nucleotide sequence: TGTGCCAGCAGCTTCCGGGACAGGAATTCACCCCTCCACTTT. This translates into CASSFRDRNSPLHF.

J is TRBJ1-1 and V is TRBV18; no definite D call. The CDR3 loop spans 14 amino acids. V lost 2 bases and J lost 5, with 12 bases in between. Per germline, CDR1 KGHSH and CDR2 LQKENI. Here the CDR3 reads CASSPDGYGTEAFF. Written as DNA, the CDR3 is TGTGCCAGCTCACCAGACGGGTACGGGACTGAAGCTTTCTTT.

The chain is built from TRBV27 and TRBJ2-7; TRBD1 might be the D (6 bases). The germline gives CDR1 MNHEY, CDR2 SMNVEV (reference sequence). The germline V and J ends were trimmed by 8 bases and 1 base, with 9 bases remaining between them. CDR3 length equals 12 residues. The DNA for the CDR3 is TGTGCCAGCCATGGACAGTCCTACGAGCAGTACTTC. Translation gives CASHGQSYEQYF.

The J gene is TRBJ2-7, the V gene TRBV3-1 (or the pseudogene TRBV3-2), with TRBD2 matching over 7 bases. The germline gives CDR1 LGHDT, CDR2 YNNKEL (reference sequence). The V gene end was trimmed by 5 bases and the J gene end by 0 bases; junction bases not matched to a gene: 4. This CDR3 is built from 14 residues. The CDR3: CASSGLAGSYEQYF. The CDR3 DNA sequence: TGTGCCAGCAGCGGTTTAGCGGGCTCCTACGAGCAGTACTTC.

CDR3 bases: TGCAGTGCTAGTTACGGGACAGCGAACACTGAAGCTTTCTTT. This encodes CSASYGTANTEAFF. The V gene is TRBV20-1, the J gene TRBJ1-1; 7 nucleotides line up with TRBD1. V gave up 3 bases and J gave up 1 base; unmatched junction bases: 5. This CDR3 is 14 amino acids long. Germline CDR1 is DFQATT and CDR2 is SNEGSKA (reference sequence).

The chain has TRBV7-2 and TRBJ1-5, with a tentative D call TRBD1 (6 bases). The germline V gene encodes CDR1 SGHTA and CDR2 FQGNSA. The CDR3 covers 13 residues. V was pared by 2 bases and J by 12 bases, with 14 bases between. In DNA, the CDR3 is TGTGCCAGCAGCTTACGGGGGGCGCAAGACCAGCATTTT. This gives the protein CASSLRGAQDQHF. Complete variable domain (other parts from reference TRBV7-2 and TRBJ1-5): GAGVSQSPSNKVTEKGKDVELRCDPISGHTALYWYRQSLGQGLEFLIYFQGNSAPDKSGLPSDRFSAERTGGSVSTLTIQRTQQEDSAVYLCASSLRGAQDQHFGDGTRLSIL.

This clone was seen only a few times. The rearrangement joins TRBV6-2 or TRBV6-3 to TRBJ1-4; the D gene is possibly TRBD1 (6 bases). The germline CDR1 and CDR2 sequences are MNHEY and SVGEGT. This CDR3 contains 14 residues. Trimming pared 5 bases from V and 5 bases from J, leaving 12 bases between. The CDR3 sequence is CASSRTARNEKLFF. In DNA, the CDR3 is TGTGCCAGCAGTCGGACAGCCAGAAATGAAAAACTGTTTTTT.

V is TRBV10-3 and J is TRBJ1-1; possible D gene TRBD1, 6 bases. This CDR3 contains 16 residues. The germline gives CDR1 ENHRY, CDR2 SYGVKD. The V end was cut by 4 bases, the J end by 0 bases, with 15 bases between. The CDR3 coding sequence is TGTGCCATCAGTGGCCATACAGGGATTATGAACACTGAAGCTTTCTTT. It is translated as CAISGHTGIMNTEAFF.

The V gene is TRBV11-2, the J gene TRBJ1-2, with TRBD1 as a possible D gene (5 bases). Germline values: CDR1 SGHAT, CDR2 FQNNGV. The CDR3 extends over 14 amino acids. The germline V and J ends were trimmed by 3 bases and 8 bases, with 16 bases remaining between them. Here the CDR3 DNA reads TGTGCCAGCAGCTTGGGGCAGGGCGTAGACGGCTACACCTTC. It specifies CASSLGQGVDGYTF.

The rearrangement joins TRBV18 to TRBJ1-5; tentative D call: TRBD1 (6 bases). Deletions cut 4 bases from V and 3 bases from J, with 10 bases between. Per germline, CDR1 KGHSH and CDR2 LQKENI. The length of the CDR3 is 14 residues. The CDR3 nucleotides are TGTGCCAGCTCACTCCACAGGGACAATCAGCCCCAGCATTTT. Translating gives CASSLHRDNQPQHF.

The CDR3 sequence is CASSIEGTAPRNYGYTF. As DNA, the CDR3 is TGTGCCAGTAGTATAGAAGGGACAGCCCCTCGCAACTATGGCTACACCTTC. J is TRBJ1-2 and V is TRBV19, with TRBD1 matching 7 bases. The CDR3 is 17 residues long. CDR1 LNHDA and CDR2 SQIVND come from the germline V gene (reference sequence). V shed 0 bases and J 2 bases; nucleotides not matched to a gene: 9.